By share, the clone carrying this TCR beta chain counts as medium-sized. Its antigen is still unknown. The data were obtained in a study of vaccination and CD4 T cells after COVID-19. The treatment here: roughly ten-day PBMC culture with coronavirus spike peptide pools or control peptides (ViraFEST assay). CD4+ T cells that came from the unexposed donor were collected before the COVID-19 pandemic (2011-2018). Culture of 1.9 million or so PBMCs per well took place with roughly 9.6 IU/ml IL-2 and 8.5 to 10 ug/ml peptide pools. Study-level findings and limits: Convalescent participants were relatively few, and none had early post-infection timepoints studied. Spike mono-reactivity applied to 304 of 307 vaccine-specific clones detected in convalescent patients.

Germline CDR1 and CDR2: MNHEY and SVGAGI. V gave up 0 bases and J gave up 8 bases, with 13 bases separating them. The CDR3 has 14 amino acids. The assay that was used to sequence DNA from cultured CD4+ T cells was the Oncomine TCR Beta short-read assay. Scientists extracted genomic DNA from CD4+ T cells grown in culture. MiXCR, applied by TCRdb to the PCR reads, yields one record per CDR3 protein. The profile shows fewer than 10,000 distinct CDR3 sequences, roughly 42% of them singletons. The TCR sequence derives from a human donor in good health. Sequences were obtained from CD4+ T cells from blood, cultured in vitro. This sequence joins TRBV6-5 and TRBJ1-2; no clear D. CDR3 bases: TGTGCCAGCAGTTACTCTGGCGGGCAGAGAGGCTACACCTTC. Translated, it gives CASSYSGGQRGYTF.